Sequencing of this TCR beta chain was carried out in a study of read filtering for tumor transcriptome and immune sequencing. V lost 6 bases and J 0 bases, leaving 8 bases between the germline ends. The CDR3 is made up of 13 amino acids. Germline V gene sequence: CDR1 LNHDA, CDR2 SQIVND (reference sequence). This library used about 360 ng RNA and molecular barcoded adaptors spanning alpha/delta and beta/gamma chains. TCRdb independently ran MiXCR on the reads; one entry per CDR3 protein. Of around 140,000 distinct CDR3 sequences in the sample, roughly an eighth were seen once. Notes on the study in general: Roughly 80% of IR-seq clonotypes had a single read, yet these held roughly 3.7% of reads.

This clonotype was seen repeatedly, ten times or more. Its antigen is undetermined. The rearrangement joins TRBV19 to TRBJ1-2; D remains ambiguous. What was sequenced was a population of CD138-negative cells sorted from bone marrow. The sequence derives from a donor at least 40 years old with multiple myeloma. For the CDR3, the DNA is TGTGCCAGTAGCCCGGGTCCTAACTATGGCTACACCTTC. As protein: CASSPGPNYGYTF.